This TCR beta chain was captured by sequencing in a study of cytomegalovirus exposure and HLA in healthy donors. Study-level information: Out of 398 genotyped donors, roughly 80% belonged to the Caucasian-associated ancestry cluster.

This PCR relied on a set of 60 Vbeta primers and 13 Jbeta primers. The assay was immunoSEQ multiplex PCR, and TCRdb's table has in-frame clones only and misses some. The sample contains 100,000 to 150,000 clones, roughly 68% of which appear only once. Per germline, CDR1 SQVTM and CDR2 ANQGSEA. The CDR3 sequence is 13 residues long. V was cut by 5 bases and J by 0 bases, with 9 bases left in between. Sequences were obtained from PBMCs. The receptor's source is a woman aged 50 to 60 in good health and CMV-seropositive. The chain has TRBV29-1 and TRBJ2-3; D unclear. CDR3 loop: CSVFRFSTDTQYF. In DNA form, the CDR3 reads TGCAGCGTTTTCAGGTTTAGCACAGATACGCAGTATTTT.